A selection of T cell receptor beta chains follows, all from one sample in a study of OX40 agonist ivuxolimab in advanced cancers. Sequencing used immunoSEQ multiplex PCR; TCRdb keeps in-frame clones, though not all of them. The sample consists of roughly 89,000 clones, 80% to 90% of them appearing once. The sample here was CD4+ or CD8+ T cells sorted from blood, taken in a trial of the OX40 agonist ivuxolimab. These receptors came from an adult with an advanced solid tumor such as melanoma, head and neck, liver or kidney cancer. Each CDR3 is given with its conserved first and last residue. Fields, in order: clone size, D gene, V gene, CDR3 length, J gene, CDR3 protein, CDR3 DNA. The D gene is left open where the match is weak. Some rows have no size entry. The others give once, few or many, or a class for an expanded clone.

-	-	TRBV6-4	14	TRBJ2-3	CASSPGAVTDTQYF	TGTGCCAGCAGCCCGGGGGCCGTCACAGATACGCAGTATTTT
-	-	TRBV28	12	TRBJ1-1	CASRFDSLEAFF	TGTGCCAGCAGATTTGACAGCCTTGAAGCTTTCTTT
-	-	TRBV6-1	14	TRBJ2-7	CASTPVHMSYEQYF	TGTGCCAGCACTCCAGTGCACATGAGCTACGAGCAGTACTTC
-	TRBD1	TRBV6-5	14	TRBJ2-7	CASSRGQGAGEQYF	TGTGCCAGCAGCCGTGGACAGGGGGCCGGCGAGCAGTACTTC
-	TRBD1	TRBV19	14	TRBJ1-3	CASEGTGEGNTIYF	TGTGCCAGTGAGGGGACAGGGGAAGGAAACACCATATATTTT
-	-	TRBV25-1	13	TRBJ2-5	CASSDQLGETQYF	TGTGCCAGCAGTGACCAACTAGGGGAGACCCAGTACTTC
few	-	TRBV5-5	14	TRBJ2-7	CASSSQGGPYEQYF	TGTGCCAGCAGCTCCCAAGGGGGTCCCTACGAGCAGTACTTC
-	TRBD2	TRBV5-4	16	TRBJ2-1	CASSPGLASSYNEQFF	TGTGCCAGCAGCCCGGGACTAGCCAGCTCCTACAATGAGCAGTTCTTC
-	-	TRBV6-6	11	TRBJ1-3	CASEFGNTIYF	TGTGCCAGCGAATTCGGAAACACCATATATTTT
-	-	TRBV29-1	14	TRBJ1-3	CSVEKGISGNTIYF	TGCAGCGTTGAGAAGGGGATCTCTGGAAACACCATATATTTT
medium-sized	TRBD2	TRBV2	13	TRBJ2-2	CASIAGETGELFF	TGTGCCAGCATCGCGGGGGAGACCGGGGAGCTGTTTTTT
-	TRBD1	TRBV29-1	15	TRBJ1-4	CSVEVTGTGNEKLFF	TGCAGCGTTGAAGTAACAGGGACAGGAAATGAAAAACTGTTTTTT
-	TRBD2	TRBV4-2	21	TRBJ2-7	CASSQEVVWGLAGGPHHEQYF	TGTGCCAGCAGCCAAGAGGTAGTGTGGGGACTAGCGGGGGGCCCCCACCACGAGCAGTACTTC
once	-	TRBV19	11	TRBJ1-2	CASSIDGGYTF	TGTGCCAGTAGTATCGATGGGGGCTACACCTTC